A selection of T cell receptor beta chains follows, all from one sample in a study of cytomegalovirus exposure and HLA in healthy donors. Using immunoSEQ multiplex PCR, the repertoire was profiled, and TCRdb retains in-frame clones only, with some absent. The sample includes 300,000 to 400,000 clones, 86% seen only once; the top ten take roughly 0.8%. Sequencing was done on a sample of PBMCs. These receptor sequences come from a woman between 18 and 30 years old in good health and CMV-seronegative. Both conserved end residues are part of each CDR3. Fields, in order: V gene, CDR3 protein.

TRBV6-5 | CASSEGTGNSPLHF
TRBV30 | CAWSDSPYQPQHF
TRBV6-5 | CASSYVRDTEAFF
TRBV6-1 | CASTRGQSGLTLHF
TRBV5-1 | CASTTAGTYNEQFF
TRBV4-1 | CASSEKGAGTGLSGANVLTF
TRBV18 | CASSPPSQGNYGYTF
TRBV30 | CAWSELAGGYEQYF
TRBV5-3 | CARSLAPRETQYF
TRBV5-1 | CASSLGGQAKNIQYF
TRBV18 | CASSPGTGIYEQYF
TRBV30 | CAWRGDRPYGYTF
TRBV29-1 | CSVVVLALTGNYGYTF
TRBV2 | CASSEARAQPQHF
TRBV28 | CASSLAGAQRPEQYF
TRBV7-2 | CASSFTSVYEQYF
TRBV7-9 | CASSRNRDTSYEQYF
TRBV9 | CASSGTSGRYEQYF
TRBV4-1 | CASSQPGGQPNTEAFF
TRBV7-9 | CASSPRGFTVTNYGYTF
TRBV28 | CASKLGQGAKGQPQHF
TRBV27 | CASSVNTLRGLFF
TRBV9 | CASSVAGTANYGYTF
TRBV11-3 | CASSPREGSYNEQFF
TRBV5-1 | CASSFWGELGSEKLFF
TRBV6-1 | CASNFEGAVDYGYTF
TRBV6-6 | CASSYGRVVEQYF
TRBV5-4 | CASRSVTGELFF
TRBV5-1 | CASSTGARGYTF
TRBV4-1 | CASSETGNNEQFF
TRBV6-6 | CASTGGPSTDTQYF
TRBV7-3 | CASSLRPSGTDTQYF
TRBV28 | CASSGRGVDEQFF
TRBV9 | CASAGSRRKGGETQYF
TRBV19 | CASSQTGTTYEQYF
TRBV29-1 | CSVAQDRNYGYTF
TRBV28 | CASRPGTGEATEAFF
TRBV7-2 | CASSLTGTSGRVEQFF
TRBV30 | CAGSQGNTEAFF
TRBV30 | CALGQFRPGELFF
TRBV19 | CASSINFDNYEQYF
TRBV11-2 | CASSLVSGGATDTQYF
TRBV27 | CASKGPGAVLWEAFF
TRBV30 | CAWRGQELTNYGYTF
TRBV27 | CASSSYYSKDRGSYNEQFF
TRBV6-1 | CASSEETSGSYEQYF
TRBV2 | CASRGSGGQYNEQFF
TRBV15 | CATSRGTGGSSGNTIYF
TRBV19 | CASSTLTGNGYTF
TRBV2 | CASSETSGLYEQYF
TRBV4-1 | CATGRVSGEQFF
TRBV27 | CASSSLERGITGELFF
TRBV7-2 | CASSTGTAYEQYF
TRBV6-1 | CASSEHDRELDYTQYF